A single TCR beta chain is shown here with its context. This sample is drawn from a study of blood T cell repertoires in COVID-19. Clones were read by immunoSEQ multiplex PCR, and TCRdb kept only the in-frame ones, dropping some. In the table there are 150,000 to 200,000 clones, roughly four fifths of which are singletons. The CDR3 extends over 16 amino acids. Trimming removed 1 base at V and 1 base at J, with 11 bases between. In germline, CDR1 is SEHNR, CDR2 FQNEAQ (reference sequence). The chain recombines TRBV7-9 with TRBJ2-1, with a possible D match to TRBD1 (5 bases). The clonotype comes from a woman between 65 and 79 years old with COVID-19, enrolled during active disease. The sample comprised peripheral blood. The CDR3, as DNA: TGTGCCAGCAGCTTAGAATATCACAGGTCCTACAATGAGCAGTTCTTC. It specifies CASSLEYHRSYNEQFF.